One and the same sample provided the 25 T cell receptor beta chains below, sequenced in a study of tumor-infiltrating lymphocytes in oesophageal squamous cell carcinoma. TCRdb re-analysed the PCR reads in MiXCR, keeping a single row per CDR3 protein. The sample shows approximately 15,000 distinct CDR3 sequences, more than 50% of them seen only once. The source material was esophageal tumor tissue. These receptors were collected from a male donor with esophageal squamous cell carcinoma.

This chain joins TRBV25-1 and TRBJ2-1, with D hard to call. The CDR3 is 13 residues long. V was pared by 8 bases and J by 5 bases, with 13 bases between. Germline V gene sequence: CDR1 MGHDK, CDR2 SYGVNS. The CDR3 DNA follows: TGTGCCAGCGTAGAATATGGGAACAATGAGCAGTTCTTC. Amino acid sequence: CASVEYGNNEQFF. The whole variable domain, remainder taken from reference TRBV25-1 and TRBJ2-1, is EADIYQTPRYLVIGTGKKITLECSQTMGHDKMYWYQQDPGMELHLIHYSYGVNSTEKGDLSSESTVSRIRTEHFPLTLESARPSHTSQYLCASVEYGNNEQFFGPGTRLTVL.

The chain has TRBV24-1 and TRBJ2-6, with D perhaps assigned TRBD1 or TRBD2 (6 bases each). The CDR3 is made up of 16 amino acids. V lost 9 bases and J lost 0, with 14 bases in between. Germline lookup yields CDR1 KGHDR and CDR2 SFDVKD. The CDR3 region is CATARGASSGANVLTF. CDR3 in DNA: TGTGCCACCGCAAGGGGGGCCAGCTCTGGGGCCAACGTCCTGACTTTC.

This chain joins TRBV7-4 and TRBJ2-2, with D tentatively TRBD1 (5 bases). This CDR3 is built from 14 residues. V lost 7 bases and J lost 4, with 13 bases in between. In germline, CDR1 is SGHVT, CDR2 SQSDAQ. The CDR3 loop reads CASNAQGGTGELFF. The DNA of the CDR3 is TGTGCCAGCAACGCTCAGGGCGGCACCGGGGAGCTGTTTTTT.

This clonotype has more than one count but fewer than ten. The rearrangement links TRBV7-9 to TRBJ2-1; D possibly uses TRBD1 or TRBD2 (6 bases each). There are 14 residues in the CDR3. Germline CDR1 and CDR2: SEHNR and FQNEAQ (reference sequence). V was clipped by 7 bases and J by 4 bases, with 14 bases between them. The CDR3 sequence is CASTMGGVYNEQFF. The CDR3 DNA sequence: TGTGCCAGCACTATGGGGGGCGTTTACAATGAGCAGTTCTTC.

This sequence joins TRBV7-2 and TRBJ2-4, with 10 bases aligning to TRBD2. The assigned J gene may be wrong: the sequence end matches TRBJ2-5 better. Germline CDR1 and CDR2: SGHTA and FQGNSA. This CDR3 comprises 14 residues. CDR3 in DNA: TGTGCCAGCAGCGCCAGACTAGCGGGAGAGACCCAGTACTTC. This translates into CASSARLAGETQYF.

There are a few counts of this clonotype. DNA for the CDR3: TGTGCCAGCAGCTTAGGGCCGCGGGCCTACGAGCAGTACTTC. Protein sequence: CASSLGPRAYEQYF. This chain uses TRBV7-2 with TRBJ2-7, with TRBD2 as a possible D gene (5 bases). V was trimmed by 1 base and J by 2 bases, leaving 9 bases between them. CDR1 is SGHTA and CDR2 is FQGNSA in the germline V gene. The CDR3 spans 14 residues.

This clonotype was counted many times. The chain employs TRBV24-1 and TRBJ2-1, with 7 bases fitting TRBD2. Per germline, CDR1 KGHDR and CDR2 SFDVKD. The CDR3 loop spans 16 amino acids. The V gene end was trimmed by 3 bases and the J gene end by 4 bases; junction bases not matched to a gene: 8. The CDR3 protein is CATSDPKGGDYNEQFF. The CDR3 DNA reads TGTGCCACCAGTGATCCCAAGGGAGGGGATTACAATGAGCAGTTCTTC.

The CDR3 protein is CASSLSVGGTYEQYF. The CDR3 bases are TGTGCCAGCAGCTTATCGGTGGGAGGGACCTACGAGCAGTACTTC. V is TRBV7-2 and J is TRBJ2-5, with 7 bases fitting TRBD2. The J call is uncertain, as TRBJ2-7 better fits the DNA end. Looked up from germline, CDR1 is SGHTA and CDR2 is FQGNSA. The CDR3 covers 15 residues.

The chain carries TRBV28 and TRBJ2-7; 11 nucleotides agree with TRBD2. The DNA end is more similar to TRBJ2-5, so the J call may be wrong. Per germline, CDR1 MDHEN and CDR2 SYDVKM. This CDR3 region has 16 residues. The CDR3: CASSSRLAGTQETQYF. Written as DNA, the CDR3 is TGTGCCAGCAGTTCACGACTAGCGGGGACCCAAGAGACCCAGTACTTC.

The rearrangement joins TRBV7-2 to TRBJ2-7, with 8 bases matching TRBD2. The CDR3 sequence is 13 residues long. The germline CDR1 and CDR2 sequences are SGHTA and FQGNSA. Trimming took 1 base from V and 7 from J; bases not matched to a gene: 3. The CDR3 sequence: CASSLVAGNEQYF. CDR3 in DNA: TGTGCCAGCAGCTTAGTAGCGGGAAATGAGCAGTACTTC.

In this sample, this clonotype turned up many times. This rearrangement joins TRBV4-1 to TRBJ1-2, with D tentatively TRBD1 (5 bases). The germline V gene encodes CDR1 MGHRA and CDR2 YSYEKL. Trimming removed 2 bases at V and 2 bases at J, with 15 bases between. This CDR3 region has 16 residues. The CDR3 DNA reads as TGCGCCAGCAGCCAAACCCAGGACACACCAAACTATGGCTACACCTTC. Translating gives CASSQTQDTPNYGYTF.

The chain recombines TRBV7-9 with TRBJ1-3; possible D gene TRBD1, 5 bases. Trimming removed 4 bases at V and 0 bases at J, with 13 bases between. Looked up from germline, CDR1 is SEHNR and CDR2 is FQNEAQ (reference sequence). The CDR3 has 16 amino acids. CDR3 protein: CASSSQETSSGNTIYF. CDR3 bases: TGTGCCAGCAGCTCACAGGAAACGAGCTCTGGAAACACCATATATTTT.

The V and J genes are TRBV7-2 and TRBJ2-7, with 12 bases matching TRBD2. CDR1 is SGHTA and CDR2 is FQGNSA in the germline V gene. V lost 8 bases, J lost 4 bases, and 18 bases stayed unmatched. The CDR3 has 18 residues. The CDR3 loop is CASSDPTSGGLTIYEQYF. The CDR3 DNA is TGTGCCAGCTCAGACCCGACTAGCGGGGGTCTCACGATTTACGAGCAGTACTTC.

This clonotype is judged medium-sized. V and J are TRBV7-2 and TRBJ2-1; a weak D match, TRBD2 (6 bases). The DNA end lines up better with TRBJ2-7; the J call may be wrong. This CDR3 comprises 15 residues. Germline V gives CDR1 SGHTA, CDR2 FQGNSA. The CDR3 region has the DNA TGTGCCAGCGGGGGGTTTCTTTCTACCTACAATGAGCAGTACTTC. The encoded protein is CASGGFLSTYNEQYF.

Here the CDR3 reads CATSDLYEQYF. The CDR3 DNA follows: TGTGCCACCAGTGATTTATACGAGCAGTACTTC. This chain uses TRBV24-1 with TRBJ2-4, with D hard to call. The closer fit of TRBJ2-7 to the DNA end suggests the J call may be wrong. Looked up from germline, CDR1 is KGHDR and CDR2 is SFDVKD. The CDR3 length is 11 residues.

The rearrangement links TRBV6-1 to TRBJ2-5; weak D call: TRBD2 (7 bases). The CDR3 runs to 15 residues. Trimming took off 5 bases at V and 5 bases at J, with 18 bases between the two ends. Germline V lookup: CDR1 MNHNS, CDR2 SASEGT. Here the CDR3 reads CASSQGGGRRETQYF. CDR3 nucleotide sequence: TGTGCCAGCAGTCAAGGGGGGGGGCGACGGGAGACCCAGTACTTC.

This sequence joins TRBV7-4 and TRBJ2-7, with TRBD2 as a possible D gene (5 bases). Gene TRBJ2-5 matches the end of the DNA better, so the J call may be wrong. The CDR3 has 13 residues. Per germline, CDR1 SGHVT and CDR2 SQSDAQ. The CDR3 nucleotides read TGTGCCAGCAGCTTAGGGGAGAGAGAGACCCAGTACTTC. The encoded protein is CASSLGERETQYF.

The chain recombines TRBV10-2 with TRBJ2-1; perhaps TRBD2 as D (6 bases). Trimming cost V 2 bases and J 10 bases, with 27 bases left between them. This CDR3 has 18 residues. CDR1 is WSHSY, CDR2 SAAADI, per germline. CDR3 coding DNA: TGCGCCAGCAGTGAGGTTTTTTTAACTAGCCGTGGCATACGGGAGCAGTTCTTC. Residues: CASSEVFLTSRGIREQFF.

This clonotype is judged medium-sized. J is TRBJ1-5 and V is TRBV12-3 or TRBV12-4; D perhaps matches TRBD1 (6 bases). CDR3 length: 13 amino acids. V lost 4 bases to trimming and J lost 7 bases, with 11 bases between them. The CDR3 DNA follows: TGTGCCAGCAGTTACAGGGCTGGACAGCCCCAGCATTTT. Encoded protein: CASSYRAGQPQHF.

Notes on this clonotype: A much bigger clone sits one base away, suggesting this may be a read error. The chain has TRBV7-2 and TRBJ2-5, with TRBD1 matching over 7 bases. J was trimmed by 11 bases and V by 4 bases; bases with no gene match: 10. The CDR3 covers 13 residues. Germline values: CDR1 SGHTA, CDR2 FQGNSA. The CDR3 DNA sequence: TGTGCCAGCAGCTGGGGACAGACAAATGAGCAGTACTTC. Protein product: CASSWGQTNEQYF.

This clonotype is categorized as medium-sized. The chain carries TRBV7-2 and TRBJ1-4; D uncertain. Trimming took 3 bases from V and 0 from J, leaving 8 bases between them. This CDR3 is built from 15 residues. Germline values: CDR1 SGHTA, CDR2 FQGNSA. CDR3 loop: CASSFSYSTNEKLFF. Here the CDR3 DNA reads TGTGCCAGCAGCTTCTCCTATTCAACTAATGAAAAACTGTTTTTT.

This clonotype has at least ten counts. This chain links TRBV7-9 with TRBJ2-1; 10 bases line up with TRBD1. With V trimmed by 4 bases and J by 7 bases, 7 bases remained unmatched. This CDR3 comprises 15 residues. Germline V gives CDR1 SEHNR, CDR2 FQNEAQ (reference sequence). CDR3 sequence reads: CASSSGTGVQNEQFF. Here the CDR3 DNA reads TGTGCCAGCAGCTCCGGGACAGGGGTCCAGAATGAGCAGTTCTTC.

This clonotype showed up many times. This chain joins TRBV12-3 or TRBV12-4 and TRBJ2-3; perhaps D is TRBD1 or TRBD2 (6 bases each). With 2 bases removed from V and 0 bases from J, the gap between germline ends came to 9 bases. The CDR3 totals 15 residues. CDR3 sequence: CASSLQGRSTDTQYF. In DNA, the CDR3 is TGTGCCAGCAGTTTACAGGGGAGGAGCACAGATACGCAGTATTTT.

The chain combines TRBV7-1 with TRBJ2-3, with no clear D. With the DNA end fitting TRBJ2-5 better, the J assignment may be wrong. TRBV7-1 is flagged as an ORF with uncertain function. The CDR3 is made up of 13 amino acids. The CDR3 reads CASSSRTISTQYF. In nucleotides, the CDR3 is TGTGCCAGCAGCTCACGTACGATATCGACCCAGTACTTC.

The CDR3 nucleotides are TGTGCCAGCAGCTTAGCCGCGGGGGCGGCTTACAATGAGCAGTTCTTC. It is translated as CASSLAAGAAYNEQFF. V gene TRBV7-2 combines with J gene TRBJ2-5, with a tentative D call TRBD2 (7 bases). The DNA end lines up better with TRBJ2-1; the J call may be wrong. The CDR3 is made up of 16 amino acids. Germline values: CDR1 SGHTA, CDR2 FQGNSA.